A single sample is the source of the 17 T cell receptor beta chains below, sequenced in a study of Tregs in tolerant kidney transplant recipients. This table comes from immunoSEQ multiplex PCR, and its TCRdb copy is limited to in-frame clones, with some not included. This sample yields 75,000 to 100,000 clones, of which around 90% are seen a single time; over 4% belongs to the top ten. Source material: CD8+ T cells from blood. The receptor source for this set is a human donor in good health.

The rearrangement links TRBV7-9 to TRBJ2-7; 11 bases agree with TRBD1. CDR1 is SEHNR and CDR2 is FQNEAQ in the germline V gene (reference sequence). CDR3 length equals 15 residues. V shed 6 bases and J 4 bases; nucleotides not matched to a gene: 8. The CDR3 protein is CASSRGQGAGYEQYF. The CDR3 bases are TGTGCCAGCAGTCGAGGACAGGGGGCCGGGTACGAGCAGTACTTC.

This chain connects TRBV2 to TRBJ2-2; D is ambiguous. The germline V gene has CDR1 SNHLY and CDR2 FYNNEI. Trimming took 5 bases from V and 6 from J, leaving 7 bases between them. There are 12 residues in the CDR3. The chain's CDR3 is CASSTQPGELFF. In DNA form, the CDR3 reads TGTGCCAGCAGTACCCAACCCGGGGAGCTGTTTTTT. Variable domain in full (rest from reference TRBV2 and TRBJ2-2): EPEVTQTPSHQVTQMGQEVILRCVPISNHLYFYWYRQILGQKVEFLVSFYNNEISEKSEIFDDQFSVERPDGSNFTLKIRSTKLEDSAMYFCASSTQPGELFFGEGSRLTVL.

V and J are TRBV13 and TRBJ2-1; tentative D call: TRBD1 (6 bases). The length of the CDR3 is 13 residues. CDR1 and CDR2 (germline): PRHDT, FYEKMQ (reference sequence). Trimming stripped 4 bases from V and 10 bases from J, with 14 bases between. The DNA of the CDR3 is TGTGCCAGCAGCTCCAGGGGCCCCGGAGAGCAGTTCTTC. Protein product: CASSSRGPGEQFF.

The chain links TRBV14 to TRBJ2-5; TRBD2 matches at 7 bases. Germline CDR1 is SGHDN and CDR2 is FVKESK. Trimming removed 0 bases from V and 3 bases from J; junction bases left unmatched: 4. The CDR3 runs 15 residues. The CDR3 sequence is CASSQEASGEETQYF. The CDR3 bases are TGTGCCAGCAGCCAAGAGGCTAGCGGAGAAGAGACCCAGTACTTC.

The rearrangement joins TRBV29-1 to TRBJ2-3; maybe TRBD2 (6 bases). The V gene's germline CDR1 is SQVTM and CDR2 ANQGSEA. Between the trimmed V and J ends, which lost 3 bases and 10 bases, there was a span of 17 bases. The CDR3 runs to 13 residues. The CDR3 here is CSVDPRERGPQYF. The CDR3 coding sequence is TGCAGCGTTGACCCCCGGGAGAGAGGCCCGCAGTATTTT.

This clone was seen just once. The chain has TRBV2 and TRBJ1-1, with 8 nucleotides matching TRBD1. CDR1 and CDR2 (germline): SNHLY, FYNNEI. Trimming took 6 bases from V and 1 from J; bases not matched to a gene: 13. The CDR3 has 17 amino acids. The CDR3 bases are TGTGCCAGCAGCGACATCTCAGGGGGCCCAAAGAACACTGAAGCTTTCTTT. It specifies CASSDISGGPKNTEAFF.

V gene TRBV4-1 combines with J gene TRBJ2-7; D is undetermined. This CDR3 has 15 residues. The germline CDR1 and CDR2 sequences are MGHRA and YSYEKL. Trimming pared 3 bases from V and 2 bases from J, leaving 14 bases between. In DNA, the CDR3 is TGCGCCAGCAGCCAGGAGCCGTCCGCCGCCTACGAGCAGTACTTC. Residues: CASSQEPSAAYEQYF.

This chain connects TRBV4-1 to TRBJ2-3; 8 bases match TRBD2. The V gene end was trimmed by 3 bases and the J gene end by 3 bases; junction bases not matched to a gene: 5. Germline V gene sequence: CDR1 MGHRA, CDR2 YSYEKL. The CDR3 is 15 residues long. The CDR3: CASSQVAGSTDTQYF. DNA of the CDR3: TGCGCCAGCAGCCAGGTAGCGGGATCTACAGATACGCAGTATTTT.

This rearrangement joins TRBV2 to TRBJ2-7, with a tentative D call TRBD2 (5 bases). In germline, CDR1 is SNHLY, CDR2 FYNNEI. This CDR3 region has 14 residues. Between the trimmed V and J ends, which lost 8 bases and 4 bases, there was a span of 18 bases. The CDR3 DNA reads TGTGCCAGCTCCCCAGGACTCCACTCGTACGAGCAGTACTTC. Amino acids: CASSPGLHSYEQYF.

The J gene is TRBJ2-1, the V gene TRBV29-1, with D maybe TRBD2 (5 bases). Trimming removed 1 base from V and 4 bases from J, with 11 bases in between. This CDR3 spans 14 amino acids. Germline V lookup: CDR1 SQVTM, CDR2 ANQGSEA. CDR3 nucleotides: TGCAGCGTTGAAGGGACTGCGAATTACAATGAGCAGTTCTTC. It specifies CSVEGTANYNEQFF.

The V and J genes are TRBV27 and TRBJ2-5; a weak D match, TRBD2 (5 bases). Trimming stripped 6 bases from V and 4 bases from J, with 18 bases between. This CDR3 is built from 15 residues. The germline gives CDR1 MNHEY, CDR2 SMNVEV (reference sequence). As DNA, the CDR3 is TGTGCCAGCAGCTTGCAGACCGCGGGCTTAGAGACCCAGTACTTC. Translated: CASSLQTAGLETQYF.

J is TRBJ2-7 and V is TRBV7-9; the match to TRBD2 covers 11 bases. The V and J ends lost 1 base and 6 bases, in that order; junction bases with no gene match: 11. This CDR3 contains 17 residues. Germline loops: CDR1 SEHNR, CDR2 FQNEAQ (reference sequence). The CDR3: CASSLESVGLAGGEQYF. In nucleotides, the CDR3 is TGTGCCAGCAGCTTAGAGTCAGTAGGGCTAGCGGGAGGCGAGCAGTACTTC.

The chain joins TRBV7-9 to TRBJ1-1; tentative D call: TRBD1 (5 bases). The CDR3 spans 15 residues. The germline V gene encodes CDR1 SEHNR and CDR2 FQNEAQ (reference sequence). V gave up 2 bases and J gave up 1 base, with 11 bases separating them. The CDR3: CASSLRGGPNTEAFF. CDR3 bases: TGTGCCAGCAGCTTACGGGGCGGTCCGAACACTGAAGCTTTCTTT.

This clone was counted a single time. DNA of the CDR3: TGTGCCAGCAGTCCATGGACAGCAAACTATGGCTACACCTTC. Amino acid sequence: CASSPWTANYGYTF. The chain links TRBV6-5 to TRBJ1-2; a possible D gene is TRBD1 (6 bases). This CDR3 region has 14 residues. V was clipped by 5 bases and J by 2 bases, with 12 bases between them. The germline CDR1 and CDR2 sequences are MNHEY and SVGAGI.

CDR3 amino acids: CASSVPGLAIDTQYF. The DNA of the CDR3 is TGTGCCAGCAGCGTTCCGGGACTAGCGATAGATACGCAGTATTTT. The genes are TRBV5-4 and TRBJ2-3, with 10 bases fitting TRBD2. This CDR3 spans 15 amino acids. Germline lookup yields CDR1 SGHNT and CDR2 YYREEE (reference sequence). Unmatched junction bases numbered 7, after V lost 4 bases and J lost 5 bases. The whole variable domain, filled in from reference TRBV5-4 and TRBJ2-3, reads ETGVTQSPTHLIKTRGQQVTLRCSSQSGHNTVSWYQQALGQGPQFIFQYYREEENGRGNFPPRFSGLQFPNYSSELNVNALELDDSALYLCASSVPGLAIDTQYFGPGTRLTVL.

The V call is TRBV6-4, the J call TRBJ2-1, with 13 bases fitting TRBD2. There are 17 residues in the CDR3. V shed 0 bases and J 6 bases; nucleotides not matched to a gene: 5. Germline CDR1 reads MRHNA; CDR2 reads SNTAGT. CDR3 protein: CASSDSRLAGGVNEQFF. CDR3 coding DNA: TGTGCCAGCAGTGACTCGAGACTAGCGGGGGGAGTCAATGAGCAGTTCTTC.

The chain joins TRBV29-1 to TRBJ2-7; D is uncertain. The V end was cut by 0 bases, the J end by 3 bases, with 24 bases between. Germline CDR1 SQVTM, CDR2 ANQGSEA. This CDR3 contains 18 residues. Here the CDR3 reads CSVEDRPGPNRPNYEQYF. The DNA for the CDR3 is TGCAGCGTTGAAGATCGTCCGGGCCCCAATCGGCCTAACTACGAGCAGTACTTC.